Presented here are 29 T cell receptor beta chains from one specimen sequenced in a study of tissue T cells after allogeneic stem cell transplantation. Sequencing used immunoSEQ multiplex PCR; TCRdb keeps in-frame clones, though not all of them. Of 8,000 to 8,500 clones in the sample, about 45% were seen once. The sample's time point: mouse harvest day 7 after allogeneic transplant. Tail vein injection delivered 10^7 T-cell-depleted bone marrow cells and 10^6 splenic CD5+ T cells. Sequencing used gut tissue. The receptors come from a female BALB/c mouse given C57BL/6 T cells with graft-versus-host disease after an allogeneic hematopoietic cell transplant.

A word on this clone: All gene names here are mouse names. Read sequence stops 1 residue before the CDR3 end, and the germline J gene provides the missing end. The chain is built from TRBV26 and TRBJ1-5; no clear D gene. This CDR3 region has 12 residues. Trimming removed 6 bases at V and 0 bases at J, with 3 bases between. CDR1 and CDR2 from the germline V gene are KGHPV and FQNQEV (reference sequence). CDR3 DNA (partial): TGTGCCAGCAGCATTAACAACCAGGCTCCGCTT. Its protein product is CASSINNQAPL. The complete CDR3 sequence is CASSINNQAPLF.

The table lists this clone with a few counts. Genes and germline are mouse. From the germline J gene comes the end of the CDR3, since the read stops 1 residue before it. V is TRBV26 and J is TRBJ2-2, with D perhaps TRBD1 (6 bases). CDR1 KGHPV and CDR2 FQNQEV come from the germline V gene (reference sequence). Trimming took 6 bases from V and 4 from J, leaving 12 bases between them. The CDR3 covers 14 residues. Partial CDR3 DNA: TGTGCCAGCAGGGTACAGGGCGGCACCGGGCAGCTCTAC. As protein: CASRVQGGTGQLY. The entire CDR3 protein is CASRVQGGTGQLYF.

This clone was recorded a few times. Gene names follow the mouse nomenclature. The CDR3 extends 1 residue past the end of the read, so its final part is completed from the germline J gene. V is TRBV26 and J is TRBJ1-4; D might be TRBD1 (5 bases). V lost 3 bases, J lost 2 bases, and 7 bases lay in between. This CDR3 is 14 amino acids long. Germline-derived CDR1 and CDR2 are KGHPV and FQNQEV (reference sequence). CDR3 loop: CASSLEGSNERLFF. CDR3 DNA, as far as it was read: TGTGCCAGCAGTCTAGAGGGGTCCAACGAAAGATTATTT. Full variable domain (missing parts from reference TRBV26 and TRBJ1-4): NSKVIQTPRYLVKGQGQKAKMRCIPEKGHPVVFWYQQNKNNEFKFLINFQNQEVLQQIDMTEKRFSAECPSNSPCSLEIQSSEAGDSALYLCASSLEGSNERLFFGHGTKLSVL.

The table lists this clone with a few counts. Here the gene names and germline are mouse. The read terminates 1 residue before the CDR3 end, so the remaining end is supplied by the germline J gene. The chain recombines TRBV16 with TRBJ2-7; 9 bases agree with TRBD2. The CDR3 runs to 14 residues. Germline CDR1 is SGHSA and CDR2 is FRNQAP. With 2 bases clipped from V and 3 bases from J, the junction kept 2 bases outside the gene matches. CDR3 sequence: CASSLSWGGYEQYF. The sequenced part of the CDR3 DNA is TGTGCAAGCAGCTTATCCTGGGGGGGCTATGAACAGTAC.

Notes on this clone: Mouse gene names apply. The read finishes 1 residue shy of the CDR3 end, and the germline J gene is used to complete it. This rearrangement joins TRBV26 to TRBJ1-5; 8 bases map to TRBD1. Germline V CDR1 and CDR2: KGHPV, FQNQEV (reference sequence). The CDR3 extends over 13 amino acids. Trimming took 8 bases from V and 3 from J; bases not matched to a gene: 3. CDR3 sequence reads: CASLGTGNQAPLF. The sequenced CDR3 bases are TGTGCCAGCCTCGGGACAGGCAACCAGGCTCCGCTT.

About this clone: Germline and genes here are mouse. The read stops 1 residue short of the end of the CDR3; the missing end is completed from the germline J gene. The chain combines TRBV2 with TRBJ1-4, with 9 bases fitting TRBD1. Trimming at V came to 0 bases and at J to 6 bases, leaving 5 bases not matched to a gene. Germline lookup yields CDR1 LGHNA and CDR2 YSYQKL. The CDR3 is made up of 16 amino acids. Incomplete CDR3 DNA: TGTGCCAGCAGCCAAGATCCGGGACAGGGTTACGAAAGATTATTT. This translates into CASSQDPGQGYERLF. The full CDR3 protein reads CASSQDPGQGYERLFF.

On this clone: The listed genes are named as in mouse. The missing CDR3 end, 1 residue past where the read stops, is filled in from the germline J gene. The V and J genes are TRBV1 and TRBJ2-1, with TRBD2 matching 7 bases. Germline V CDR1 and CDR2: NSQYPW, LRSPGD (reference sequence). Trimming cost V 4 bases and J 3 bases; bases outside gene matches: 3. The CDR3 is 14 residues long. CDR3 region: CTCSVTGLYAEQFF. The part of the CDR3 DNA that was read is TGCACCTGCAGTGTGACTGGGCTCTATGCTGAGCAGTTC.

On this clone itself: Germline and genes here are mouse. The read falls 1 residue short of the CDR3 end, and the missing part is taken from the germline J gene. The chain is built from TRBV5 and TRBJ2-5; D is perhaps TRBD1 (6 bases). The CDR3 extends over 15 amino acids. The germline CDR1 and CDR2 sequences are LGHNA and YNLKQL (reference sequence). V gave up 0 bases and J gave up 6 bases, with 13 bases separating them. CDR3 sequence reads: CASSQDRGVGDTQYF. The sequenced CDR3 bases are TGTGCCAGCAGCCAAGACAGGGGAGTCGGGGACACCCAGTAC.

This clone is medium-sized. Here the gene names and germline are mouse. Read coverage stops 1 residue before the CDR3 terminus; the germline J gene supplies the remainder. The chain is built from TRBV19 and TRBJ2-2; D is uncertain. V was shortened by 2 bases and J by 0 bases, with 5 bases between the two germline ends. The germline V gene has CDR1 FNHDT and CDR2 SITEND (reference sequence). This CDR3 spans 14 amino acids. This chain's CDR3 is CASSIRANTGQLYF. The sequenced part of the CDR3 DNA is TGTGCCAGCAGTATCAGAGCAAACACCGGGCAGCTCTAC. The full variable domain, completed using reference TRBV19 and TRBJ2-2, is GGIITQTPKFLIGQEGQKLTLKCQQNFNHDTMYWYRQDSGKGLRLIYYSITENDLQKGDLSEGYDASREKKSSFSLTVTSAQKNEMAVFLCASSIRANTGQLYFGEGSKLTVL.

For this clone: Gene labels here are mouse ones. The observed sequence ends 1 residue before the CDR3 terminus, with the missing tail filled in from the germline J gene. V is TRBV14 and J is TRBJ1-1; D is perhaps TRBD1 (5 bases). Germline CDR1 reads SGHDT; CDR2 reads FRDEAV. V was clipped by 1 base and J by 6 bases, with 7 bases between them. The CDR3 length is 12 residues. The DNA read from the CDR3 is TGTGCCAGCAGTTTCACAGGCTCAGAAGTCTTC. It is translated as CASSFTGSEVF. The CDR3 reads in full as CASSFTGSEVFF. Based on the CDR3 plus reference TRBV14 and TRBJ1-1, the full variable domain is EAGVTQSPRYAVLQEGQAVSFWCDPISGHDTLYWYQQPRDQGPQLLVYFRDEAVIDNSQLPSDRFSAVRPKGTNSTLKIQSAKQGDTATYLCASSFTGSEVFFGKGTRLTVV.

As regards this clone: The gene symbols are mouse symbols. The read ends 1 residue before the CDR3 terminus; that terminus is restored from the germline J gene. The J gene is TRBJ2-4, the V gene TRBV19, with a tentative D call TRBD2 (6 bases). The V end lost 1 base, the J end lost 0 bases, and 6 bases lay between the germline ends. This CDR3 has 14 residues. Germline lookup yields CDR1 FNHDT and CDR2 SITEND (reference sequence). The sequenced part of the CDR3 DNA is TGTGCCAGCAGTATATGGGGGAGTCAAAACACCTTGTAC. Its protein product is CASSIWGSQNTLY. The entire CDR3 protein reads CASSIWGSQNTLYF.

In regard to this clone: The genes are named according to mouse. The DNA ends 1 residue before the CDR3 does, and the rest of the CDR3 is filled in from the germline J gene. The chain uses TRBV3 and TRBJ2-7; D is possibly TRBD1 or TRBD2 (5 bases each). Germline V gives CDR1 SNHLY, CDR2 FYNGKV (reference sequence). Trimming removed 2 bases at V and 3 bases at J, with 11 bases between. This CDR3 comprises 14 residues. The CDR3 reads CASSLRAGVYEQYF. CDR3 DNA, as far as it was read: TGTGCCAGCAGCTTAAGGGCGGGGGTCTATGAACAGTAC.

Concerning this clone: The gene names given are mouse names. The read falls 1 residue short of the CDR3 end, and the missing part is taken from the germline J gene. The rearrangement joins TRBV5 to TRBJ1-4; D gene unclear. CDR1 is LGHNA and CDR2 is YNLKQL in the germline V gene (reference sequence). The V end lost 0 bases, the J end lost 0 bases, and 5 bases lay between the germline ends. CDR3 size: 15 residues. The CDR3 here is CASSQDGLSNERLFF. The CDR3 bases that were read are TGTGCCAGCAGCCAAGATGGTCTTTCCAACGAAAGATTATTT.

This clone was counted a few times. Genes and germline come from the mouse. The same CDR3 arises from other DNA sequences in this sample as well. The CDR3 here is CASSSQGSSYEQYF. CDR3 bases read: TGTGCAAGCAGCTCACAGGGGAGCTCCTATGAACAGTAC. The rearrangement links TRBV16 to TRBJ2-7, with 7 bases that match TRBD1. The CDR3 end is not reached by the read, which stops 1 residue before it; the germline J gene fills it in. V shed 4 bases, J shed 0 bases, and the junction held 3 bases outside the gene matches. Germline lookup yields CDR1 SGHSA and CDR2 FRNQAP. CDR3 size: 14 residues.

This clone was detected a few times. The gene symbols are mouse symbols. The CDR3 is cut off 1 residue early in the read; its end comes from the germline J gene. The genes are TRBV19 and TRBJ1-5; D is unclear. Germline CDR1 reads FNHDT; CDR2 reads SITEND (reference sequence). V was shortened by 4 bases and J by 3 bases, with 11 bases between the two germline ends. CDR3 length equals 14 residues. CDR3 bases read: TGTGCCAGCAGTCCCCCCAGGACCAACCAGGCTCCGCTT. Translating gives CASSPPRTNQAPL. The whole CDR3 region reads CASSPPRTNQAPLF.

As for this clone: Gene names refer to mouse genes. The read terminates 1 residue ahead of where the CDR3 ends, so the germline J gene completes it. The rearrangement links TRBV23 to TRBJ2-5; TRBD2 was called by the table and not checked on the DNA. The CDR3 sequence is 13 residues long. The germline gives CDR1 KGHTA, CDR2 FQNQQP. The CDR3 loop reads CSSSPGLEDTQYF. The sequenced CDR3 bases are TGCTCCAGCAGTCCGGGACTGGAAGACACCCAGTAC.

Concerning this clone itself: Mouse gene names apply. The read terminates 1 residue before the CDR3 end, so the remaining end is supplied by the germline J gene. J is TRBJ1-2 and V is TRBV3; no reliable D call. The CDR3 is made up of 14 amino acids. Germline CDR1 reads SNHLY; CDR2 reads FYNGKV (reference sequence). Trimming removed 1 base from V and 1 base from J, with 7 bases in between. The sequenced part of the CDR3 DNA is TGTGCCAGCAGCTTAGTCCAGAAAAACTCCGACTACACC. This sequence encodes CASSLVQKNSDYT. In full, the CDR3 is CASSLVQKNSDYTF.

In the case of this clone: Genes and germline are mouse. With the read ending 1 residue before the CDR3 end, the germline J gene is used to fill in that end. This rearrangement joins TRBV26 to TRBJ1-6; 7 bases fit TRBD1. TRBJ1-6 is reported as an ORF; its role is uncertain. From germline, CDR1 is KGHPV and CDR2 FQNQEV (reference sequence). CDR3 length: 15 residues. J gave up 3 bases and V 2 bases, and 1 base lay outside the gene matches. CDR3 bases read: TGTGCCAGCAGTCTGGGGGACAGCTATAATTCGCCCCTCTAC. Its translation is CASSLGDSYNSPLY. In full, the CDR3 is CASSLGDSYNSPLYF.

This clone was counted a few times. Germline and genes here are mouse. The CDR3 goes on 1 residue after the read ends, and that part is filled in from the germline J gene. The rearrangement uses TRBV2 and TRBJ1-4, with D uncertain. V lost 0 bases and J lost 0, with 5 bases in between. The CDR3 sequence is 15 residues long. The germline V gene has CDR1 LGHNA and CDR2 YSYQKL. CDR3 DNA (partial): TGTGCCAGCAGCCAAGATACAATTTCCAACGAAAGATTATTT. It codes for CASSQDTISNERLF. The complete CDR3 reads CASSQDTISNERLFF.

To note about this clone: The genes and germline here are from mouse. The read ends 1 residue early relative to the CDR3; the germline J gene fills the gap. V gene TRBV19 combines with J gene TRBJ1-2, with unresolved D. V lost 1 base, J lost 2 bases, and 9 bases lay in between. Germline CDR1 reads FNHDT; CDR2 reads SITEND (reference sequence). The CDR3 spans 14 residues. CDR3 bases read: TGTGCCAGCAGTATACTTGCGGGGAACTCCGACTACACC. Translated: CASSILAGNSDYT. The full CDR3 protein reads CASSILAGNSDYTF.

Notes on this clone: Gene names are mouse gene names. CDR3 sequence reads: CASSLGTGRNSPLYF. The CDR3 bases that were read are TGTGCTAGCAGTTTAGGGACAGGGCGGAATTCGCCCCTCTAC. The chain uses TRBV29 and TRBJ1-6; TRBD1 agrees at 9 bases. The CDR3 extends 1 residue past the end of the read, so its final part is completed from the germline J gene. TRBJ1-6 is flagged as an ORF with uncertain function. Trimming took 2 bases from V and 7 from J; bases not matched to a gene: 3. CDR3 length: 15 amino acids. CDR1 and CDR2 (germline): MSHET, SYDVDS.

This clone was picked up a small number of times. Genes and germline are mouse. The CDR3 extends 1 residue past the end of the read, so its final part is completed from the germline J gene. The rearrangement joins TRBV26 to TRBJ2-2; maybe TRBD1 (5 bases). V was shortened by 0 bases and J by 0 bases, with 5 bases between the two germline ends. In germline, CDR1 is KGHPV, CDR2 FQNQEV (reference sequence). CDR3 length: 15 amino acids. Incomplete CDR3 DNA: TGTGCCAGCAGTCTGTCAGGGGCAAACACCGGGCAGCTCTAC. It specifies CASSLSGANTGQLY. The CDR3 in full is CASSLSGANTGQLYF.

Points on this clone: Gene and germline names: mouse. The read gets to within 1 residue of the CDR3 end, and the germline J gene fills in the rest. The chain uses TRBV26 and TRBJ2-3; 10 positions match TRBD1. J was trimmed by 3 bases and V by 2 bases; bases with no gene match: 2. CDR1 and CDR2 from the germline V gene are KGHPV and FQNQEV (reference sequence). The CDR3 has 15 amino acids. CDR3 bases read: TGTGCCAGCAGTCTGCCGGGACAGGGGGCAGAAACGCTGTAT. Its translation is CASSLPGQGAETLY. The full CDR3 protein reads CASSLPGQGAETLYF.

About this clone: The genes are named according to mouse. The CDR3 goes on 1 residue after the read ends, and that part is filled in from the germline J gene. V is TRBV23 and J is TRBJ2-7; TRBD1 is the table's D call and was not checked against the DNA. Germline V gene sequence: CDR1 KGHTA, CDR2 FQNQQP. The CDR3 has 12 residues. This CDR3 reads CSSSQLGWEQYF. The DNA read from the CDR3 is TGCTCCAGCAGTCAATTAGGGTGGGAACAGTAC.

A word on this clone: Mouse germline and gene names are used. The CDR3 bases that were read are TGTGCCAGCAGTATAGATGGACTCAGCTCCTATGAACAGTAC. Residues: CASSIDGLSSYEQY. The full CDR3 protein is CASSIDGLSSYEQYF. The V gene is TRBV19, the J gene TRBJ2-7, with D perhaps matching TRBD2 (5 bases). Read coverage stops 1 residue before the CDR3 terminus; the germline J gene supplies the remainder. The CDR3 totals 15 residues. V shed 0 bases and J shed 0 bases, with 10 bases lying between them. Looked up from germline, CDR1 is FNHDT and CDR2 is SITEND (reference sequence).

Remarks on this clone: These gene names are mouse names. The sequenced CDR3 bases are TGTGCCAGCAGCTTAGACGGCAGGGGAGAAGTCTTC. This codes for CASSLDGRGEVF. The full CDR3 protein is CASSLDGRGEVFF. The V and J genes are TRBV3 and TRBJ1-1; maybe TRBD1 (6 bases). The read terminates 1 residue ahead of where the CDR3 ends, so the germline J gene completes it. The germline gives CDR1 SNHLY, CDR2 FYNGKV (reference sequence). The CDR3 has 13 amino acids. V was trimmed by 1 base and J by 7 bases, leaving 10 bases between them.

This clone was seen more than once but under ten times. These gene names are mouse names. The read ends 1 residue before the CDR3 terminus; that terminus is restored from the germline J gene. The rearrangement links TRBV12-1 to TRBJ1-6; D remains ambiguous. TRBJ1-6 belongs to the ORF category, with a function that is uncertain. The CDR3 length is 14 residues. V was pared by 0 bases and J by 3 bases, with 5 bases between. In germline, CDR1 is SGHSN, CDR2 HYEKVE. CDR3 DNA (partial): TGTGCCAGCTCTCTCGTGGACTATAATTCGCCCCTCTAC. Translated: CASSLVDYNSPLY. The CDR3 reads in full as CASSLVDYNSPLYF.

A remark on this clone: Germline and genes here are mouse. CDR3 bases read: TGTGCCAGCAGTGAGCGCAACGAAAGATTATTT. Translation gives CASSERNERLF. The whole CDR3 sequence is CASSERNERLFF. This chain uses TRBV13-1 with TRBJ1-4; D unresolved. From the germline J gene comes the end of the CDR3, since the read stops 1 residue before it. CDR1 is NSHNY and CDR2 is SYGAGN in the germline V gene. V dropped 2 bases and J dropped 4 bases, with 3 bases sitting between them. The CDR3 has 12 amino acids.

By proportion, this clone is medium-sized. Mouse germline and gene names are used. The CDR3 reads CASSIWGGEGQNTLYF. The DNA read from the CDR3 is TGTGCCAGCAGTATCTGGGGGGGCGAGGGTCAAAACACCTTGTAC. The chain recombines TRBV19 with TRBJ2-4; TRBD2 agrees at 10 bases. The read ends 1 residue shy of where the CDR3 ends; the end is completed using the germline J gene. The CDR3 totals 16 residues. Looked up from germline, CDR1 is FNHDT and CDR2 is SITEND (reference sequence). The V and J ends lost 2 bases and 1 base, in that order; junction bases with no gene match: 4.